This T cell receptor (beta chain) is from a study of T cell changes during pregnancy in multiple sclerosis. Assay used: immunoSEQ multiplex PCR; TCRdb lists only in-frame clones, some missing. Of 60,000 to 75,000 clones in the sample, roughly 91% were seen once. Material: peripheral blood, obtained in the third trimester of pregnancy. The origin of this receptor is a female donor with multiple sclerosis, enrolled in a pregnancy study.

The chain's CDR3 is CASSFGAAGGYTF. DNA of the CDR3: TGTGCCAGCAGCTTCGGGGCGGCGGGAGGCTACACCTTC. The J gene is TRBJ1-2, the V gene TRBV7-8, with TRBD1 as a possible D gene (5 bases). Germline V lookup: CDR1 SGHVS, CDR2 FQNEAQ. Trimming removed 3 bases from V and 8 bases from J, with 13 bases in between. This CDR3 region has 13 residues.